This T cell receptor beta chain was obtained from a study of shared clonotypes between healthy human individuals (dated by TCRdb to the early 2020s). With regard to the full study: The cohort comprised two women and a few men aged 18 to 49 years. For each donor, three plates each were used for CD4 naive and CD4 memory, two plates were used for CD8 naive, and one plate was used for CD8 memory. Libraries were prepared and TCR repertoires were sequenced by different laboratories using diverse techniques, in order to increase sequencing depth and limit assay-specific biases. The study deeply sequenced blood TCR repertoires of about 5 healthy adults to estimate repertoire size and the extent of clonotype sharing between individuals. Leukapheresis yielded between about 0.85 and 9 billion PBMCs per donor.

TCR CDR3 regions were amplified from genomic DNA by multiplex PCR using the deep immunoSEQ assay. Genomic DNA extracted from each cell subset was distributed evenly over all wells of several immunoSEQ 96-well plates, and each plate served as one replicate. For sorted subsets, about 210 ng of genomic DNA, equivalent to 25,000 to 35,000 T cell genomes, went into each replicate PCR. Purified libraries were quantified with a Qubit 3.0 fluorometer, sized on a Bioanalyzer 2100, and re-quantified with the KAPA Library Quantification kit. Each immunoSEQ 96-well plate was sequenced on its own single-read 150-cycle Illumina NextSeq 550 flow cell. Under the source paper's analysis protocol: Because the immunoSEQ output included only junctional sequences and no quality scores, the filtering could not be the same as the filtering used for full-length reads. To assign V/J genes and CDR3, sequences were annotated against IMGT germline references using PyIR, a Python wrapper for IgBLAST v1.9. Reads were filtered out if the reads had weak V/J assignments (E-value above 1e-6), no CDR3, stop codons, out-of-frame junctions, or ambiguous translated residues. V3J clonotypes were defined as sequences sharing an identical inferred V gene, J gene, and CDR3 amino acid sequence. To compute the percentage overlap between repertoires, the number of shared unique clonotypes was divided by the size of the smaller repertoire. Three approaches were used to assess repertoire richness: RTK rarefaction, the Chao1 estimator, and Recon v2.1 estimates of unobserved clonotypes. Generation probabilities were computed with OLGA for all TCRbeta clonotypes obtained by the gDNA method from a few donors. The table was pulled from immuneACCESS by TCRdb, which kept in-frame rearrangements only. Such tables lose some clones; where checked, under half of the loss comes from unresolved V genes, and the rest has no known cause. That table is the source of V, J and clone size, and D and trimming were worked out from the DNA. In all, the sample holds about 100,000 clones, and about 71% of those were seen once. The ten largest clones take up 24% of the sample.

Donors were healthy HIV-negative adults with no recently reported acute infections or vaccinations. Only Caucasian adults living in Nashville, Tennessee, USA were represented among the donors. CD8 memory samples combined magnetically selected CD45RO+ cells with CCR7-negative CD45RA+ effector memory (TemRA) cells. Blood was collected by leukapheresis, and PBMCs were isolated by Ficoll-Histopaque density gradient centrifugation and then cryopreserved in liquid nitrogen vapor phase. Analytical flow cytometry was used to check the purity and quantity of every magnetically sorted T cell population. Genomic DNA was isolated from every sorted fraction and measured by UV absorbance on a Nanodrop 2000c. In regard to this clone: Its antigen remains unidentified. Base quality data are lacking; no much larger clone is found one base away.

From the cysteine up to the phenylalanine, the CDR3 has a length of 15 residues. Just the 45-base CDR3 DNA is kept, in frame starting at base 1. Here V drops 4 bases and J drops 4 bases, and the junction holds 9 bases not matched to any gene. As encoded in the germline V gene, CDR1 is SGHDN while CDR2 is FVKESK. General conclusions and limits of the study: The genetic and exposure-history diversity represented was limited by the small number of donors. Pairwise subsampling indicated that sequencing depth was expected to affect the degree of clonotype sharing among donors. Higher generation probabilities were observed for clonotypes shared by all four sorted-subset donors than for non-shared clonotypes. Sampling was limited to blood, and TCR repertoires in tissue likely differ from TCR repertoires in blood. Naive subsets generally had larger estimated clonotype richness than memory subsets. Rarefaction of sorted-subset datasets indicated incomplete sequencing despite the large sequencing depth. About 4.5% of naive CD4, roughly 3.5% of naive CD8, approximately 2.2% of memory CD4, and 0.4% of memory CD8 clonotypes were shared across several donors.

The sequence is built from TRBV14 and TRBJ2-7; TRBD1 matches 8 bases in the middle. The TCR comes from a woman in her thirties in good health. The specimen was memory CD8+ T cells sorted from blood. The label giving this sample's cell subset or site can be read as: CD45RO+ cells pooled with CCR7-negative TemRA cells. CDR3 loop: CASSPIDRGLYEQYF. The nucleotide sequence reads TGTGCCAGCAGCCCAATCGACAGGGGCTTATACGAGCAGTACTTC.